This entry lists 2 T cell receptor beta chains sequenced from one sample in a study of OX40 agonist ivuxolimab in advanced cancers. Only in-frame clones appear in the TCRdb table, and some are missing; sequencing was by immunoSEQ multiplex PCR. Counted here are roughly 49,000 clones, over 75% occurring once; the ten biggest clones make up over 7%. Specimen: CD4+ or CD8+ T cells sorted from blood, collected in a trial of the OX40 agonist ivuxolimab. Every receptor here comes from an adult with an advanced solid tumor such as melanoma, head and neck, liver or kidney cancer.

The chain employs TRBV29-1 and TRBJ2-7; D possibly corresponds to TRBD2 (5 bases). The CDR3 spans 15 residues. Trimming removed 4 bases at V and 3 bases at J, with 19 bases between. Germline CDR1 reads SQVTM; CDR2 reads ANQGSEA. The CDR3 region has the DNA TGCAGCGTTGCGTCTAGCCTCAAAACGAGCTACGAGCAGTACTTC. Translated: CSVASSLKTSYEQYF.

In this sample, this clone turned up a few times. V and J are TRBV7-2 and TRBJ1-1; 7 bases fit TRBD1. Looked up from germline, CDR1 is SGHTA and CDR2 is FQGNSA. V shed 6 bases, J shed 0 bases, and the junction held 7 bases outside the gene matches. The CDR3 consists of 15 residues. The CDR3 DNA reads as TGTGCCAGCAGACAGGGGACAGCCTTGAACACTGAAGCTTTCTTT. This codes for CASRQGTALNTEAFF.